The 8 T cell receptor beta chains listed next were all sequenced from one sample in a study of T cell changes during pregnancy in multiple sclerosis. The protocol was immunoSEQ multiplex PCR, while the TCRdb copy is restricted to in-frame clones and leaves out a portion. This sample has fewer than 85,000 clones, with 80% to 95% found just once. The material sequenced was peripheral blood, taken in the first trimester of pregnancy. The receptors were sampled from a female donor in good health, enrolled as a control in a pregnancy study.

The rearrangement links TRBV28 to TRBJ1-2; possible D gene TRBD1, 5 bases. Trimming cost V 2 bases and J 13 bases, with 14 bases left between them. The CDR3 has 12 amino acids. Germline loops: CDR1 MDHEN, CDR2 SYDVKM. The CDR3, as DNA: TGTGCCAGCAGTTTACTCGCAGGGTTTTTCACCTTC. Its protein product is CASSLLAGFFTF.

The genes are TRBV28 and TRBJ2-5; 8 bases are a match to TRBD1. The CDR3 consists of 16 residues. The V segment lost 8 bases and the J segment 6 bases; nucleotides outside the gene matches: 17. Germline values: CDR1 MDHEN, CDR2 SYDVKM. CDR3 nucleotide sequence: TGTGCCAGCTCCTCTCCGACAGGGGACGGGCCCAAGACCCAGTACTTC. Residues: CASSSPTGDGPKTQYF.

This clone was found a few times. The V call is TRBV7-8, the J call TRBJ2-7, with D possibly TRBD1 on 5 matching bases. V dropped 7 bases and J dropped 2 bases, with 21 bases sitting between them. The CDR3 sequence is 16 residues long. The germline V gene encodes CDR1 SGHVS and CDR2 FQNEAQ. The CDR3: CASTLPRAGNTYEQYF. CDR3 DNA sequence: TGTGCCAGCACCTTGCCTAGGGCAGGGAACACCTACGAGCAGTACTTC.

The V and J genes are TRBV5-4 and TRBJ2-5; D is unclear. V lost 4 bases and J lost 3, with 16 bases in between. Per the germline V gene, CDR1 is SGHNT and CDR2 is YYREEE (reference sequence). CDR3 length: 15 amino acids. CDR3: CASSLDGLEEETQYF. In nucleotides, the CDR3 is TGTGCCAGCAGCCTCGACGGGTTGGAAGAAGAGACCCAGTACTTC.

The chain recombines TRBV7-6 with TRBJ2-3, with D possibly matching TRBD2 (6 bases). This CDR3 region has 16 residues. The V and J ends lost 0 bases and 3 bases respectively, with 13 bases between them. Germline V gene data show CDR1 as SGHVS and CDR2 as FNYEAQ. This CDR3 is CASSLAAGSSTDTQYF. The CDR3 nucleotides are TGTGCCAGCAGCTTAGCGGCGGGAAGCTCGACAGATACGCAGTATTTT.

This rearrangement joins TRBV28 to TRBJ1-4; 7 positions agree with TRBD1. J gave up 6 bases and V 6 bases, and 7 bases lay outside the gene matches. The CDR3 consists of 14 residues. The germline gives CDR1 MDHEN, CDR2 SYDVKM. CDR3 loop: CASRNAGGDEKLFF. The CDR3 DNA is TGTGCCAGCAGAAACGCAGGGGGAGATGAAAAACTGTTTTTT.

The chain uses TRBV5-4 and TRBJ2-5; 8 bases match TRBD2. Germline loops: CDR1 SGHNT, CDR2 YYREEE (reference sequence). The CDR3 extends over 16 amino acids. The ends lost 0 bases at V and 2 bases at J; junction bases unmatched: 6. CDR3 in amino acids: CASSLARGVRQETQYF. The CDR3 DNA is TGTGCCAGCAGCTTGGCGCGGGGGGTCAGGCAAGAGACCCAGTACTTC. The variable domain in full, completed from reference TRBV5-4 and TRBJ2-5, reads ETGVTQSPTHLIKTRGQQVTLRCSSQSGHNTVSWYQQALGQGPQFIFQYYREEENGRGNFPPRFSGLQFPNYSSELNVNALELDDSALYLCASSLARGVRQETQYFGPGTRLLVL.

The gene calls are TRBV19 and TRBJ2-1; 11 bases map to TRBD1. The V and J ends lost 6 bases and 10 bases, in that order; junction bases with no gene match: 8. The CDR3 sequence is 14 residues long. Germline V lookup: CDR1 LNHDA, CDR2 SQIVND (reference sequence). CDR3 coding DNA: TGTGCCAGTAGGACGGACAGGGGGCGCTTGGAGCAGTTCTTC. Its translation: CASRTDRGRLEQFF.